The 15 T cell receptor beta chains below all came from one sample that was sequenced in a study of Ad26.COV2.S vaccination and SARS-CoV-2 variants. Produced via immunoSEQ multiplex PCR; TCRdb's table is partial and in-frame only. The sample lists 400,000 to 450,000 clones, more than 80% occurring once. As for treatment: around 19 received Ad26.COV2.S at low or high dose, single or two shots; about 5 received placebo; per-sample allocation not given. Samples came from day 63 after the first vaccine or placebo injection. The starting material was peripheral blood, obtained in a trial of Ad26.COV2.S vaccine versus placebo. These receptors all stem from a person between 18 and 60 years old who received the Ad26.COV2.S COVID-19 vaccine or a placebo.

This sequence joins TRBV6-2 or TRBV6-3 and TRBJ2-5, with a weak D call TRBD1 (6 bases). The CDR3 runs 14 residues. V gave up 5 bases and J gave up 0 bases, with 10 bases separating them. Germline V gives CDR1 MNHEY, CDR2 SVGEGT. This chain's CDR3 is CASSLSGDQETQYF. CDR3 DNA: TGTGCCAGCAGTCTCTCAGGGGACCAAGAGACCCAGTACTTC.

This chain uses TRBV3-1 (or the pseudogene TRBV3-2) with TRBJ1-3; D ambiguous. The CDR3 is made up of 15 amino acids. Germline V gives CDR1 LGHDT, CDR2 YNNKEL (reference sequence). Trimming shortened V by 0 bases and J by 8 bases, and 14 bases separated the two germline ends. CDR3 bases: TGTGCCAGCAGCCAAGAGATGCGGGGTCGAGACACCATATATTTT. This codes for CASSQEMRGRDTIYF.

For the CDR3, the DNA is TGTGCCAGCAGGAGAAGCTCTGGGGCCAACGTCCTGACTTTC. The encoded protein is CASRRSSGANVLTF. The rearrangement uses TRBV27 and TRBJ2-6; D remains unclear. Germline CDR1 reads MNHEY; CDR2 reads SMNVEV (reference sequence). V lost 6 bases and J lost 0, with 6 bases in between. The CDR3 contains 14 residues. Drawing the rest from reference TRBV27 and TRBJ2-6, the complete variable domain is EAQVTQNPRYLITVTGKKLTVTCSQNMNHEYMSWYRQDPGLGLRQIYYSMNVEVTDKGDVPEGYKVSRKEKRNFPLILESPSPNQTSLYFCASRRSSGANVLTFGAGSRLTVL.

J is TRBJ1-5 and V is TRBV5-8; TRBD1 aligns across 9 bases. V trimming: 4 bases; J trimming: 5 bases; junction bases outside the gene matches: 7. The CDR3 consists of 15 residues. From germline, CDR1 is SGHTS and CDR2 YDEGEE. The CDR3 here is CASSLQGAPHQPQHF. CDR3 coding DNA: TGTGCCAGCAGCCTACAGGGGGCCCCTCATCAGCCCCAGCATTTT. Together with reference TRBV5-8 and TRBJ1-5, the CDR3 gives the full variable domain: EAGVTQSPTHLIKTRGQQATLRCSPISGHTSVYWYQQALGLGLQFLLWYDEGEERNRGNFPPRFSGRQFPNYSSELNVNALELEDSALYLCASSLQGAPHQPQHFGDGTRLSIL.

V usage is TRBV27 and J usage is TRBJ1-6; TRBD1 is a possible D gene (5 bases). The CDR3 runs to 15 residues. Looked up from germline, CDR1 is MNHEY and CDR2 is SMNVEV (reference sequence). V shed 2 bases and J shed 8 bases, with 13 bases lying between them. The CDR3 nucleotides are TGTGCCAGCAGTTTAACAGGAACAACGGATTCACCCCTCCACTTT. This encodes CASSLTGTTDSPLHF.

V is TRBV30 and J is TRBJ2-7; unclear D gene. The CDR3 loop spans 11 amino acids. V lost 0 bases and J lost 6, with 6 bases in between. Germline CDR1 and CDR2: GTSNPN and SVGIG (reference sequence). CDR3 amino acids: CAWSVPGEQYF. CDR3 in DNA: TGTGCCTGGAGTGTACCCGGCGAGCAGTACTTC. Looking up the rest from reference TRBV30 and TRBJ2-7 gives the full variable domain: SQTIHQWPATLVQPVGSPLSLECTVEGTSNPNLYWYRQAAGRGLQLLFYSVGIGQISSEVPQNLSASRPQDRQFILSSKKLLLSDSGFYLCAWSVPGEQYFGPGTRLTVT.

This rearrangement joins TRBV6-2 or TRBV6-3 to TRBJ1-5, with 7 bases aligning to TRBD1. Trimming removed 6 bases from V and 5 bases from J; junction bases left unmatched: 7. This CDR3 has 14 amino acids. CDR1 and CDR2 (germline): MNHEY, SVGEGT. The CDR3 spells CASSQRTGYQPQHF. CDR3 in DNA: TGTGCCAGCAGCCAACGGACAGGCTATCAGCCCCAGCATTTT.

This chain connects TRBV5-1 to TRBJ2-2; no definite D call. Germline CDR1 reads SGHRS; CDR2 reads YFSETQ. V lost 0 bases to trimming and J lost 9 bases, with 9 bases between them. This CDR3 is built from 13 residues. Here the CDR3 reads CASSLEGLWELFF. The CDR3 DNA follows: TGCGCCAGCAGCTTGGAAGGTTTATGGGAGCTGTTTTTT.

The J gene is TRBJ1-1, the V gene TRBV19; a weak D match, TRBD1 (6 bases). The CDR3 is 14 amino acids. V was clipped by 5 bases and J by 0 bases, with 10 bases between them. CDR1 and CDR2 (germline): LNHDA, SQIVND (reference sequence). The CDR3 nucleotides read TGTGCCAGTAGTCAGCGGGACATGAACACTGAAGCTTTCTTT. This gives the protein CASSQRDMNTEAFF.

The chain is built from TRBV20-1 and TRBJ2-1; weak D call: TRBD2 (6 bases). Germline CDR1 DFQATT, CDR2 SNEGSKA (reference sequence). There are 11 residues in the CDR3. The germline V and J ends were trimmed by 6 bases and 6 bases, with 9 bases remaining between them. The CDR3 loop reads CSAKLANEQFF. The CDR3 nucleotides are TGCAGTGCCAAACTAGCCAATGAGCAGTTCTTC.

The rearrangement uses TRBV27 and TRBJ2-7; a possible D gene is TRBD1 (6 bases). The CDR3 sequence is 14 residues long. V was clipped by 3 bases and J by 1 base, with 10 bases between them. In germline, CDR1 is MNHEY, CDR2 SMNVEV (reference sequence). This chain's CDR3 is CASSFRTDSYEQYF. The CDR3 DNA reads TGTGCCAGCAGTTTCCGGACAGATTCCTACGAGCAGTACTTC.

The CDR3 reads CASVAGGSEAFF. CDR3 bases: TGTGCCAGCGTAGCAGGGGGCTCTGAAGCTTTCTTT. The chain employs TRBV3-1 (or the pseudogene TRBV3-2) and TRBJ1-1; 8 positions match TRBD1. Looked up from germline, CDR1 is LGHDT and CDR2 is YNNKEL (reference sequence). The CDR3 consists of 12 residues. V was clipped by 8 bases and J by 6 bases; unmatched bases: 5.

This chain connects TRBV15 to TRBJ2-7; 9 nucleotides align to TRBD1. The CDR3 has 15 residues. J was trimmed by 3 bases and V by 0 bases; bases with no gene match: 3. The V gene's germline CDR1 is LNHNV and CDR2 YYDKDF (reference sequence). CDR3 in amino acids: CATSRDKDRGYEQYF. The CDR3 DNA follows: TGTGCCACCAGCAGAGATAAGGACAGGGGCTACGAGCAGTACTTC.

The rearrangement uses TRBV6-2 or TRBV6-3 and TRBJ1-1, with D unresolved. In germline, CDR1 is MNHEY, CDR2 SVGEGT. The CDR3 totals 12 residues. Deletions cut 4 bases from V and 4 bases from J, with 7 bases between. The CDR3 here is CASSSGSTEAFF. The CDR3 nucleotides are TGTGCCAGCAGTTCCGGCAGCACTGAAGCTTTCTTT.

V usage is TRBV5-4 and J usage is TRBJ2-5, with 12 bases aligning to TRBD1. With V trimmed by 2 bases and J by 5 bases, 4 bases remained unmatched. CDR3 length: 15 residues. CDR1 is SGHNT and CDR2 is YYREEE in the germline V gene (reference sequence). CDR3 sequence reads: CASSFRDRGQETQYF. DNA of the CDR3: TGTGCCAGCAGCTTCCGGGACAGGGGGCAGGAGACCCAGTACTTC.